This T cell receptor beta chain was documented in a study of OX40 agonist ivuxolimab in advanced cancers. Study results and limitations: The 0.1-3.0 mg/kg partial responders had among the lowest clonal expansion.

Germline V CDR1 and CDR2: SGHRS, YFSETQ. This CDR3 contains 14 residues. The J segment lost 5 bases and the V segment lost 1 base, leaving 6 bases of the junction unmatched. A remark on this clone: Its antigen remains unknown.

Patients had blood sampled at baseline and again on cycle 4 day 1 and cycle 7 day 1. Sequenced by immunoSEQ multiplex PCR; TCRdb stores in-frame clones only, minus some. Found here are around 130,000 clones, over 85% of them singletons; the top ten hold roughly 0.15%. Sequencing used CD4+ or CD8+ T cells sorted from blood, obtained in a trial of the OX40 agonist ivuxolimab. The sequence was obtained from an adult with an advanced solid tumor such as melanoma, head and neck, liver or kidney cancer. This chain uses TRBV5-1 with TRBJ2-7; TRBD2 agrees at 7 bases. DNA of the CDR3: TGCGCCAGCAGCTTGTCGCAGGCGGGGGACGAGCAGTACTTC. Translated: CASSLSQAGDEQYF.